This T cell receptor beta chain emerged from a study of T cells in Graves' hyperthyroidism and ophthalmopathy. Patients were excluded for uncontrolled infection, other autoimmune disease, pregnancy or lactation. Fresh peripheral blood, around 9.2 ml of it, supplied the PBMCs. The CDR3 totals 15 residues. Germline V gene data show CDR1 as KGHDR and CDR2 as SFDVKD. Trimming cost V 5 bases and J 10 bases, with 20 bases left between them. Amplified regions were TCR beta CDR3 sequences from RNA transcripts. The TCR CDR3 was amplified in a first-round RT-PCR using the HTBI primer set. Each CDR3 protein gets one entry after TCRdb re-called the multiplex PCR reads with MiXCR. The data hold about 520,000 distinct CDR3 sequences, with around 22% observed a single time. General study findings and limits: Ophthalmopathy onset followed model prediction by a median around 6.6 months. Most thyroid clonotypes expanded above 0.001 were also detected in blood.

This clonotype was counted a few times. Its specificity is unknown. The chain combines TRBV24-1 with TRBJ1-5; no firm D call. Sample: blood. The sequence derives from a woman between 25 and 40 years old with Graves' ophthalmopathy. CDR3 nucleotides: TGTGCCACCAGTGTGGGCAACAGCCCCCAATACCCCCAGCATTTT. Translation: CATSVGNSPQYPQHF.